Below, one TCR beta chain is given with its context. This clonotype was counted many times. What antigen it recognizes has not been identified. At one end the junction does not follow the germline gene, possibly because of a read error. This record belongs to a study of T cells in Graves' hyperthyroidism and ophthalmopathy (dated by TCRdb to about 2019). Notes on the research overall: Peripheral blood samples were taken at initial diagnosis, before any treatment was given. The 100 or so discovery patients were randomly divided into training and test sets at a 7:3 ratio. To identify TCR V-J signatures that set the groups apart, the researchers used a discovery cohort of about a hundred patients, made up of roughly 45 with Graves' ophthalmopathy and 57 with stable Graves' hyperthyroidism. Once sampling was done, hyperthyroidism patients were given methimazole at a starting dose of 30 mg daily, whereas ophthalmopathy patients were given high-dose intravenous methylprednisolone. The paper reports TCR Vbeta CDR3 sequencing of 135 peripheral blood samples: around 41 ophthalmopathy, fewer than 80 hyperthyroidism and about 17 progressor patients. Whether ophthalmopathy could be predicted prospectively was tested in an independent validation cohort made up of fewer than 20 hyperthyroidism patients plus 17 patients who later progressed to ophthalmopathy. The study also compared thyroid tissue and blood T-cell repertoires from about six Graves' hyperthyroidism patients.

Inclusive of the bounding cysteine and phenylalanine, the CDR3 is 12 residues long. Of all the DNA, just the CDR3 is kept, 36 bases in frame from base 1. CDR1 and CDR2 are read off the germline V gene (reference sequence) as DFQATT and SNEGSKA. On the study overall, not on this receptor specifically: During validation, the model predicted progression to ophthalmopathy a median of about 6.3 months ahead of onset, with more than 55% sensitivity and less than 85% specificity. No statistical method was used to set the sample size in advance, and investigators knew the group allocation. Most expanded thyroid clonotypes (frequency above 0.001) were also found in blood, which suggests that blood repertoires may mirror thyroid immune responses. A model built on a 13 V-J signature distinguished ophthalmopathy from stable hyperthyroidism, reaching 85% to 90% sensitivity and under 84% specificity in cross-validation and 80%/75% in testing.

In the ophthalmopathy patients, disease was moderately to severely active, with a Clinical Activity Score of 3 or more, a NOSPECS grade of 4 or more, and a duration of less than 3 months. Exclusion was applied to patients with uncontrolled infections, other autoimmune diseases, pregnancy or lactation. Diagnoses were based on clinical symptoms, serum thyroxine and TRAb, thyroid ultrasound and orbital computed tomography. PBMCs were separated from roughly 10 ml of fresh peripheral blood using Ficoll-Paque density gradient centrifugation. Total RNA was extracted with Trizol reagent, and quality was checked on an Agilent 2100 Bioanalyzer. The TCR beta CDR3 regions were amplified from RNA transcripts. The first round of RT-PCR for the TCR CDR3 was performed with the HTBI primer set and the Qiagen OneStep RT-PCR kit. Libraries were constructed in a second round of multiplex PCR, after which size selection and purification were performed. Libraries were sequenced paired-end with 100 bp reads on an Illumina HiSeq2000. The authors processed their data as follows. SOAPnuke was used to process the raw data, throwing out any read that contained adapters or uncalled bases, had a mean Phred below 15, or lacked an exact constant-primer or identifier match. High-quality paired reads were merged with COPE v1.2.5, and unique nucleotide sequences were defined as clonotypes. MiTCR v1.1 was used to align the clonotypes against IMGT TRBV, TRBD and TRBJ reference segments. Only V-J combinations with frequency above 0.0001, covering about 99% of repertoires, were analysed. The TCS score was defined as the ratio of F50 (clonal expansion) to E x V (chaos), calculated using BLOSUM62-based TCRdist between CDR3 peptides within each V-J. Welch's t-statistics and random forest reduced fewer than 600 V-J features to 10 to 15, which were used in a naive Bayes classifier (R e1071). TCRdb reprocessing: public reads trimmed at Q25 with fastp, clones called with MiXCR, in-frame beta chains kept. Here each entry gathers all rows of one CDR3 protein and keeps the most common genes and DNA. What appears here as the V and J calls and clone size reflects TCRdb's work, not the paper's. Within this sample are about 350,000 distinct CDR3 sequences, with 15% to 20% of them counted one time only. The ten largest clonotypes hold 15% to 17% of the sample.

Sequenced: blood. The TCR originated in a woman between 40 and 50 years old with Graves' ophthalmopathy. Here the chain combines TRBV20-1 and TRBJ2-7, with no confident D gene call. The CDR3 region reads CSARARTYEQYF. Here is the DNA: TGCAGTGCCAGAGCCCGGACCTACGAGCAGTACTTC.